Following are 7 T cell receptor beta chains from one sample sequenced in a study of T-cell memory formation after mild COVID-19. TCRdb processed the 5' RACE reads anew with MiXCR; each CDR3 protein has one entry. The sample has roughly 130,000 distinct CDR3 sequences, about 15% seen once. The specimen sequenced was PBMCs or a T cell subset sorted from them (not recorded which). These TCRs come from a man aged 18 to 30 who had mild COVID-19 (a few samples of this study predate the infection). Cell type and time point are not known.

Here the CDR3 reads CSATLPGGDYGYTF. The CDR3 nucleotides are TGCAGTGCTACCCTTCCGGGGGGAGACTATGGCTACACCTTC. This chain links TRBV20-1 with TRBJ1-2; D perhaps matches TRBD1 (5 bases). The ends were cut back, 4 bases at V and 3 bases at J, with 15 bases in the middle. The germline V gene encodes CDR1 DFQATT and CDR2 SNEGSKA (reference sequence). The length of the CDR3 is 14 residues.

This clonotype was counted many times. The rearrangement joins TRBV7-2 to TRBJ2-7; 9 nucleotides agree with TRBD1. CDR3 size: 16 residues. J was trimmed by 2 bases and V by 2 bases; bases with no gene match: 7. CDR1 is SGHTA, CDR2 FQGNSA, per germline. The chain's CDR3 is CASSLSGTGIPYEQYF. The CDR3 region has the DNA TGTGCCAGCAGCTTAAGTGGGACAGGGATCCCCTACGAGCAGTACTTC.

This clonotype showed up just a few times. The V and J genes are TRBV10-3 and TRBJ2-5; 7 positions agree with TRBD2. The CDR3 is 15 residues long. Trimming at V came to 0 bases and at J to 5 bases, leaving 6 bases not matched to a gene. CDR1 and CDR2 from the germline V gene are ENHRY and SYGVKD. The CDR3 DNA follows: TGTGCCATCAGTGAGTCGGGCGGGGGATCTGAGACCCAGTACTTC. It is translated as CAISESGGGSETQYF.

The rearrangement uses TRBV18 and TRBJ2-3; D call uncertain. The CDR3 totals 17 residues. V gave up 0 bases and J gave up 1 base, with 14 bases separating them. Germline-derived CDR1 and CDR2 are KGHSH and LQKENI. CDR3 protein: CASSPPGAGSGTDTQYF. Here the CDR3 DNA reads TGTGCCAGCTCACCACCGGGTGCAGGATCGGGCACAGATACGCAGTATTTT.

In this sample, this clonotype turned up a few times. The gene calls are TRBV11-2 and TRBJ2-3; D is uncertain. Deletions cut 2 bases from V and 5 bases from J, with 5 bases between. Germline values: CDR1 SGHAT, CDR2 FQNNGV. This CDR3 comprises 12 residues. CDR3 DNA: TGTGCCAGCAGCTTATATCTAGATACGCAGTATTTT. It encodes CASSLYLDTQYF.

The gene calls are TRBV28 and TRBJ2-3, with a possible D match to TRBD2 (7 bases). The CDR3 has 17 amino acids. Looked up from germline, CDR1 is MDHEN and CDR2 is SYDVKM. V lost 5 bases to trimming and J lost 1 base, with 19 bases between them. CDR3 region: CASSPGGGQGRTDTQYF. The CDR3 nucleotides are TGTGCCAGCAGTCCTGGGGGGGGGCAGGGACGCACAGATACGCAGTATTTT.

This sequence joins TRBV11-2 and TRBJ1-2, with 10 bases lining up with TRBD1. Germline-derived CDR1 and CDR2 are SGHAT and FQNNGV. The CDR3 spans 18 residues. With V trimmed by 2 bases and J by 3 bases, 12 bases remained unmatched. The DNA of the CDR3 is TGTGCCAGCAGCTTACTTTACAGGACAGGGGGTAGGGACTATGGCTACACCTTC. Its protein is CASSLLYRTGGRDYGYTF. The variable domain in full, completed from reference TRBV11-2 and TRBJ1-2, reads EAGVAQSPRYKIIEKRQSVAFWCNPISGHATLYWYQQILGQGPKLLIQFQNNGVVDDSQLPKDRFSAERLKGVDSTLKIQPAKLEDSAVYLCASSLLYRTGGRDYGYTFGSGTRLTVV.